The 2 T cell receptor beta chains in this list originate from one sample, sequenced in a study of blood T cell repertoires in COVID-19. Using immunoSEQ multiplex PCR, the repertoire was profiled, and TCRdb retains in-frame clones only, with some absent. This repertoire shows tens of thousands of clones, roughly 85% found once; its top ten account for approximately 20%. Sequencing input: peripheral blood. These receptor sequences come from a human donor in a cohort sampled during active COVID-19.

This clone is a singleton in its sample. The chain couples TRBV7-9 to TRBJ1-2; 8 bases fit TRBD1. The V and J ends lost 1 base and 4 bases, in that order; junction bases with no gene match: 5. The germline V gene has CDR1 SEHNR and CDR2 FQNEAQ (reference sequence). The CDR3 has 15 amino acids. CDR3 nucleotides: TGTGCCAGCAGCTTAGGGGGGGACAGGTCCTATGGCTACACCTTC. Translated, it gives CASSLGGDRSYGYTF. The full variable domain, completed using reference TRBV7-9 and TRBJ1-2, is DTGVSQNPRHKITKRGQNVTFRCDPISEHNRLYWYRQTLGQGPEFLTYFQNEAQLEKSRLLSDRFSAERPKGSFSTLEIQRTEQGDSAMYLCASSLGGDRSYGYTFGSGTRLTVV.

The rearrangement uses TRBV7-2 and TRBJ2-5; D possibly corresponds to TRBD1 (5 bases). Germline V gene sequence: CDR1 SGHTA, CDR2 FQGNSA. The CDR3 totals 14 residues. Trimming stripped 2 bases from V and 3 bases from J, with 10 bases between. DNA for the CDR3: TGTGCCAGCAGCTTAAGGGGCAGAGAAGAGACCCAGTACTTC. Translated: CASSLRGREETQYF.